The present TCR beta chain was sequenced within a study of T cell repertoires in cytomegalovirus infection. About the research overall: Carrying CMV and the relevant HLA type showed in public TCR beta signatures. Whole-study findings and limits: Dominant in the ex vivo response were TCR beta clonotypes restricted by HLA-C and specific for CMV.

The CDR3 loop spans 16 amino acids. The V gene lost 7 bases and the J gene lost 12 bases, with 28 bases spanning the gap. This clonotype turned up a few times. Its antigen is unidentified. TCRdb passed the reads through MiXCR, listing each CDR3 protein once. In the table there are tens of thousands of distinct CDR3 sequences, around a fifth of which are singletons. The sequenced sample was CD8+ T cells from cultured PBMCs, obtained from culture after CMV antigen stimulation. V and J are TRBV12-3 or TRBV12-4 and TRBJ2-1, with D perhaps assigned TRBD1 or TRBD2 (5 bases each). This TCR came from a human donor in good health (CMV status not recorded). Some clones in this sample may be carry-over from other donors' samples. CDR3 nucleotides: TGTGCCAGCATCCCCCCACCCGAGGGGCCCCGAGCGGTGCAGTTCTTC. It specifies CASIPPPEGPRAVQFF.